The 15 T cell receptor beta chains below come from one sample, sequenced in a study of Ad26.COV2.S vaccination and SARS-CoV-2 variants. Clones were sequenced by immunoSEQ multiplex PCR, and TCRdb holds only the in-frame ones, with some missing. The data hold more than 300,000 clones, with roughly 84% observed a single time. Treatment described: around 19 received Ad26.COV2.S at low or high dose, single or two shots; several received placebo; per-sample allocation not given. At day 63 after the first vaccine or placebo injection, samples were drawn. Here the sequenced sample was peripheral blood, taken in a trial of Ad26.COV2.S vaccine versus placebo. The receptor source for this set is a person between 18 and 65 years old who received the Ad26.COV2.S COVID-19 vaccine or a placebo.

The chain recombines TRBV2 with TRBJ1-3, with 9 bases aligning to TRBD1. Germline V CDR1 and CDR2: SNHLY, FYNNEI. CDR3 length: 13 residues. V was pared by 6 bases and J by 3 bases, with 0 bases of the junction left unmatched. DNA of the CDR3: TGTGCCAGCAGGGACAGGGGTGGAAACACCATATATTTT. Translated: CASRDRGGNTIYF. Combining the CDR3 with reference TRBV2 and TRBJ1-3 gives the whole variable domain EPEVTQTPSHQVTQMGQEVILRCVPISNHLYFYWYRQILGQKVEFLVSFYNNEISEKSEIFDDQFSVERPDGSNFTLKIRSTKLEDSAMYFCASRDRGGNTIYFGEGSWLTVV.

The rearrangement joins TRBV6-2 or TRBV6-3 to TRBJ1-5; D perhaps matches TRBD1 (5 bases). CDR1 MNHEY and CDR2 SVGEGT come from the germline V gene. There are 15 residues in the CDR3. The ends were cut back, 0 bases at V and 5 bases at J, with 11 bases in the middle. The CDR3 sequence: CASSYSGRGDQPQHF. The CDR3 nucleotides read TGTGCCAGCAGTTACTCGGGCAGAGGGGATCAGCCCCAGCATTTT.

The rearrangement joins TRBV5-1 to TRBJ1-4, with no clear D. In germline, CDR1 is SGHRS, CDR2 YFSETQ. The CDR3 is made up of 15 amino acids. Trimming stripped 0 bases from V and 5 bases from J, with 11 bases between. The chain's CDR3 is CASSLGGSGNEKLFF. The DNA for the CDR3 is TGCGCCAGCAGCTTGGGAGGATCGGGAAATGAAAAACTGTTTTTT.

This chain joins TRBV21-1 and TRBJ2-3; the table assigns TRBD2, which was not confirmed against the DNA. TRBV21-1 is assigned pseudogene status. The CDR3 spans 15 residues. The CDR3, as DNA: TGTGCCAGCAGCAATCCCAGCGGGCCCACAGATACGCAGTATTTT. Protein sequence: CASSNPSGPTDTQYF.

The rearrangement joins TRBV9 to TRBJ2-5; no reliable D call. The length of the CDR3 is 13 residues. Germline CDR1 is SGDLS and CDR2 is YYNGEE. V was pared by 4 bases and J by 2 bases, with 9 bases between. CDR3 DNA sequence: TGTGCCAGCAGCCAAGGGCTACAAGAGACCCAGTACTTC. Amino acid sequence: CASSQGLQETQYF. The full variable domain, rest sourced from reference TRBV9 and TRBJ2-5, is DSGVTQTPKHLITATGQRVTLRCSPRSGDLSVYWYQQSLDQGLQFLIQYYNGEERAKGNILERFSAQQFPDLHSELNLSSLELGDSALYFCASSQGLQETQYFGPGTRLLVL.

The genes are TRBV6-5 and TRBJ2-7; TRBD1 matches at 10 bases. With 6 bases clipped from V and 0 bases from J, the junction kept 5 bases outside the gene matches. The germline CDR1 and CDR2 sequences are MNHEY and SVGAGI. CDR3 length: 15 amino acids. The CDR3 loop is CASRGRQGASYEQYF. The CDR3 region has the DNA TGTGCCAGCAGGGGCAGACAGGGGGCCTCCTACGAGCAGTACTTC.

The chain combines TRBV7-2 with TRBJ2-1; D gene ambiguous. Germline values: CDR1 SGHTA, CDR2 FQGNSA. V was trimmed by 5 bases and J by 15 bases, leaving 29 bases between them. This CDR3 spans 16 amino acids. DNA for the CDR3: TGTGCCAGCAGCGCGAGTGAGTTAGGCGGCTTAAGGCGTGTGTTCTTC. Its protein product is CASSASELGGLRRVFF.

The CDR3 protein is CASSETGIGNQPQHF. CDR3 bases: TGTGCCAGCAGTGAAACGGGGATTGGCAATCAGCCCCAGCATTTT. V and J are TRBV25-1 and TRBJ1-5, with D unclear. The V end lost 2 bases, the J end lost 2 bases, and 10 bases lay between the germline ends. CDR3 length: 15 amino acids. Germline-derived CDR1 and CDR2 are MGHDK and SYGVNS.

The chain links TRBV19 to TRBJ1-2, with TRBD1 as a possible D gene (5 bases). Germline CDR1 LNHDA, CDR2 SQIVND (reference sequence). V shed 1 base and J shed 7 bases, with 16 bases lying between them. This CDR3 is 15 amino acids long. The CDR3 region is CASSIGWGYRGGYTF. In nucleotides, the CDR3 is TGTGCCAGTAGTATAGGATGGGGGTATCGTGGTGGCTACACCTTC. Filled out from reference TRBV19 and TRBJ1-2, the complete variable domain reads DGGITQSPKYLFRKEGQNVTLSCEQNLNHDAMYWYRQDPGQGLRLIYYSQIVNDFQKGDIAEGYSVSREKKESFPLTVTSAQKNPTAFYLCASSIGWGYRGGYTFGSGTRLTVV.

The V gene is TRBV7-8, the J gene TRBJ1-5; D might be TRBD1 (6 bases). The CDR3 has 13 residues. The germline V gene encodes CDR1 SGHVS and CDR2 FQNEAQ. Trimming removed 6 bases at V and 4 bases at J, with 10 bases between. The CDR3 coding sequence is TGTGCCAGCAGTTTCGGACAGAATCAGCCCCAGCATTTT. This gives the protein CASSFGQNQPQHF.

This clone appeared a single time. The J gene is TRBJ2-6, the V gene TRBV6-2 or TRBV6-3; D gene unclear. The V end lost 3 bases, the J end lost 4 bases, and 13 bases lay between the germline ends. The germline gives CDR1 MNHEY, CDR2 SVGEGT. The CDR3 is made up of 16 amino acids. CDR3 DNA: TGTGCCAGCAGTTATCGAGGAGTGGCGGGGGCCAACGTCCTGACTTTC. This sequence encodes CASSYRGVAGANVLTF.

The rearrangement links TRBV7-2 to TRBJ1-1, with TRBD1 as a possible D gene (6 bases). Germline assignment: CDR1 SGHTA and CDR2 FQGNSA. V lost 6 bases and J lost 1, with 12 bases in between. The CDR3 sequence is 14 residues long. The CDR3, as DNA: TGTGCCAGCAGACGACAGGCTACGAACACTGAAGCTTTCTTT. It yields the protein CASRRQATNTEAFF.

This chain uses TRBV7-9 with TRBJ1-1; a weak D match, TRBD1 (6 bases). Germline V gene sequence: CDR1 SEHNR, CDR2 FQNEAQ (reference sequence). The CDR3 is made up of 14 amino acids. Trimming pared 2 bases from V and 1 base from J, leaving 8 bases between. CDR3 loop: CASSLNRENTEAFF. CDR3 coding DNA: TGTGCCAGCAGCTTAAACAGGGAGAACACTGAAGCTTTCTTT.

V is TRBV19 and J is TRBJ2-5; D may be TRBD2 (6 bases). The V gene's germline CDR1 is LNHDA and CDR2 SQIVND (reference sequence). V lost 4 bases to trimming and J lost 2 bases, with 20 bases between them. The CDR3 has 17 amino acids. The CDR3 sequence: CASSTSSSGRLQETQYF. As DNA, the CDR3 is TGTGCCAGTAGTACATCATCCTCAGGGAGGTTACAAGAGACCCAGTACTTC.

CDR3 sequence reads: CASRDRVTGNSPLHF. The CDR3 DNA follows: TGTGCCAGCCGGGACAGGGTTACGGGGAATTCACCCCTCCACTTT. The J gene is TRBJ1-6, the V gene TRBV27; TRBD1 matches 9 bases. Unmatched junction bases numbered 9, after V lost 8 bases and J lost 7 bases. CDR1 and CDR2 (germline): MNHEY, SMNVEV (reference sequence). The CDR3 length is 15 residues.